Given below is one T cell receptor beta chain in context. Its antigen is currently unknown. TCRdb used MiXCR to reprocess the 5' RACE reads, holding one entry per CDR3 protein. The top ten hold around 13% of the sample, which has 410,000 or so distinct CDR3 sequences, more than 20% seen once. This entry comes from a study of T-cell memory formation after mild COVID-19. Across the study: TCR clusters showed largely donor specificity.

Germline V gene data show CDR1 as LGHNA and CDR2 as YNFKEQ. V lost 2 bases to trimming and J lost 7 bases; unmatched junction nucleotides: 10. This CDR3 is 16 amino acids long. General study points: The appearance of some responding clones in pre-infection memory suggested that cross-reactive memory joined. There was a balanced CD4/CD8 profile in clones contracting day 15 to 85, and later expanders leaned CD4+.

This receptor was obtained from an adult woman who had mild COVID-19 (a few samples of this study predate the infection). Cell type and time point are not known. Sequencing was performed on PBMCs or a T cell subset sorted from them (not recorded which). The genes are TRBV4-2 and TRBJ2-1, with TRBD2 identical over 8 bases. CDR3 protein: CASSQLWGTRGNEQFF. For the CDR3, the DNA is TGTGCCAGCAGCCAATTGTGGGGGACTAGGGGGAATGAGCAGTTCTTC.